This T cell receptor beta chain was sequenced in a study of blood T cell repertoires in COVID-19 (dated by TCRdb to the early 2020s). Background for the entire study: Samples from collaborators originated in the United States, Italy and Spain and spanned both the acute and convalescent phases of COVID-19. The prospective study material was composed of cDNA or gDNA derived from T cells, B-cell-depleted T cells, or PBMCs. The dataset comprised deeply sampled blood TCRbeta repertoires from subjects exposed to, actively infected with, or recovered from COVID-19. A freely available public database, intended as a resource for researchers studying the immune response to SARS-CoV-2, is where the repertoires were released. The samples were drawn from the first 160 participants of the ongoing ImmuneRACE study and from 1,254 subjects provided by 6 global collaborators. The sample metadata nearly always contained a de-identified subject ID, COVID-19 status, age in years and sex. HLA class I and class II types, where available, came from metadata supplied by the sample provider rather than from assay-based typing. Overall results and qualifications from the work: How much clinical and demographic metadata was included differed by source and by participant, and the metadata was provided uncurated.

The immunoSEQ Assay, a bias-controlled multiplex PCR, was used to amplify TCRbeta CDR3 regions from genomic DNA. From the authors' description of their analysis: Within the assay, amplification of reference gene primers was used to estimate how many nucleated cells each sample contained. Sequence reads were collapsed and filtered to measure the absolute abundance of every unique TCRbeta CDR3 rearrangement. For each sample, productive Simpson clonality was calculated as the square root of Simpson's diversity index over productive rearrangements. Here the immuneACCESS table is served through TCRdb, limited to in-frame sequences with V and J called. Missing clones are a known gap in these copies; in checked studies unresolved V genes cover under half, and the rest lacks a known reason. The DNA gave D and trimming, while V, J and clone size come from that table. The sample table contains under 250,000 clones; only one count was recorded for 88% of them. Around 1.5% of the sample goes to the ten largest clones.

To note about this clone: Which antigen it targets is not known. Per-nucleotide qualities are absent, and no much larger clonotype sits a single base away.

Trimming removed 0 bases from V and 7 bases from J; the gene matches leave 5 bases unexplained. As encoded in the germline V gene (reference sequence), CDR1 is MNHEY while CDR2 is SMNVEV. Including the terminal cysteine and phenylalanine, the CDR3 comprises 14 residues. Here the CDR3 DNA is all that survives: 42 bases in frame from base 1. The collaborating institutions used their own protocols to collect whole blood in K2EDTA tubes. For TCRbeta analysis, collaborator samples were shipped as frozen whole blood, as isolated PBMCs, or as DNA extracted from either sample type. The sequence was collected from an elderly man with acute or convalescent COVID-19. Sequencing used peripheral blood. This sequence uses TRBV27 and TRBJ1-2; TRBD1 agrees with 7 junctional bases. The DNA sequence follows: TGTGCCAGCAGTTTATCCAGTCGACAGGGTGGCTACACCTTC. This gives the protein CASSLSSRQGGYTF.